Following are 10 T cell receptor beta chains from one sample sequenced in a study of cytomegalovirus exposure and HLA in healthy donors. This PCR relied on a set of 60 Vbeta primers and 13 Jbeta primers. Profiled with immunoSEQ multiplex PCR; TCRdb holds only in-frame clones, not every one. The data hold approximately 160,000 clones, with over 70% observed a single time. Sequencing was performed on PBMCs. The receptors were sampled from a male donor in good health and CMV-seropositive.

The chain uses TRBV5-1 and TRBJ2-7; tentative D call: TRBD1 (5 bases). V lost 3 bases and J 6 bases, leaving 22 bases between the germline ends. The CDR3 runs 16 residues. From germline, CDR1 is SGHRS and CDR2 YFSETQ. The CDR3 nucleotides are TGCGCCAGCAGCTGGGCCTCTTCAGGGTTCAGTACCGAGCAGTACTTC. Translation: CASSWASSGFSTEQYF.

The chain combines TRBV6-1 with TRBJ2-3, with 7 positions matching TRBD1. This CDR3 region has 16 residues. Looked up from germline, CDR1 is MNHNS and CDR2 is SASEGT. The ends lost 0 bases at V and 2 bases at J; junction bases unmatched: 5. The CDR3 region has the DNA TGTGCCAGCAGTGAAGCAAGGGACAGACTCACAGATACGCAGTATTTT. It codes for CASSEARDRLTDTQYF.

CDR3 in amino acids: CSVGQGSQAFF. The CDR3 DNA reads as TGCAGCGTTGGGCAGGGGTCCCAAGCTTTCTTT. V usage is TRBV29-1 and J usage is TRBJ1-1, with D perhaps matching TRBD1 (6 bases). In germline, CDR1 is SQVTM, CDR2 ANQGSEA. This CDR3 has 11 amino acids. Between the trimmed V and J ends, which lost 4 bases and 9 bases, there was a span of 12 bases.

The chain uses TRBV7-3 and TRBJ1-6; the D gene is possibly TRBD1 (5 bases). This CDR3 contains 17 residues. CDR1 and CDR2 from the germline V gene are SGHTA and FQGTGA. Trimming removed 4 bases at V and 0 bases at J, with 13 bases between. CDR3 sequence: CASSSTDRSSYNSPLHF. The CDR3 region has the DNA TGTGCCAGCAGCTCCACCGACAGAAGCTCCTATAATTCACCCCTCCACTTT.

On this clone itself: One junction end disagrees with the germline gene, perhaps due to a read error. The chain employs TRBV7-7 and TRBJ2-5, with 8 bases that match TRBD1. The DNA end favors TRBJ2-7, so the J call may be wrong. This CDR3 region has 14 residues. Germline V gene data show CDR1 as SSHAT and CDR2 as FNYEAQ (reference sequence). This CDR3 reads CASSLGQGANEQYF. The CDR3, as DNA: TGTGCTAGCAGCTTAGGGCAGGGGGCGAACGAGCAGTACTTC.

This sequence joins TRBV7-6 and TRBJ1-6; 8 bases fit TRBD1. V was pared by 4 bases and J by 8 bases, with 10 bases of the junction left unmatched. This CDR3 has 16 amino acids. Germline V gene lookup returns CDR1 SGHVS and CDR2 FNYEAQ. The CDR3 coding sequence is TGTGCCAGCAGCTCACAGGGGGGCAAAGGGTATTCACCCCTCCACTTT. It is translated as CASSSQGGKGYSPLHF.

CDR3 bases: TGTGCCTGGAGGGGGGGTCCTGGAAACACCATATATTTT. Protein product: CAWRGGPGNTIYF. The chain joins TRBV30 to TRBJ1-3; TRBD1 might be the D (5 bases). V lost 3 bases to trimming and J lost 2 bases, with 8 bases between them. Looked up from germline, CDR1 is GTSNPN and CDR2 is SVGIG (reference sequence). CDR3 length: 13 amino acids. Full variable domain (remainder filled in from reference TRBV30 and TRBJ1-3): SQTIHQWPATLVQPVGSPLSLECTVEGTSNPNLYWYRQAAGRGLQLLFYSVGIGQISSEVPQNLSASRPQDRQFILSSKKLLLSDSGFYLCAWRGGPGNTIYFGEGSWLTVV.

The chain carries TRBV4-3 and TRBJ1-2; 11 bases fit TRBD1. The CDR3 has 16 residues. Germline assignment: CDR1 LGHNA and CDR2 YSLEER. V shed 2 bases and J 2 bases; nucleotides not matched to a gene: 4. CDR3 sequence (DNA): TGCGCCAGCAGCCAACGCCGGGACAGGGGGAACTATGGCTACACCTTC. Protein sequence: CASSQRRDRGNYGYTF.

This clone was seen more than once but under ten times. V is TRBV2 and J is TRBJ2-2, with 13 bases fitting TRBD2. Trimming cost V 6 bases and J 7 bases; bases outside gene matches: 5. The germline V gene has CDR1 SNHLY and CDR2 FYNNEI. This CDR3 has 15 amino acids. The CDR3 DNA reads TGTGCCAGCAGAGGGACTAGCGGGGTGAGCGGGGAGCTGTTTTTT. Protein: CASRGTSGVSGELFF.

The chain recombines TRBV2 with TRBJ2-7, with 7 nucleotides matching TRBD2. The CDR3 has 15 amino acids. V was clipped by 3 bases and J by 0 bases; unmatched bases: 5. Germline loops: CDR1 SNHLY, CDR2 FYNNEI. The CDR3 nucleotides are TGTGCCAGCAGTGAGAGCGGGGCCAGCTCCTACGAGCAGTACTTC. Protein sequence: CASSESGASSYEQYF.